What follows are 21 T cell receptor beta chains derived from one specimen sequenced in a study of blood T cell repertoires in COVID-19. Generated by immunoSEQ multiplex PCR, the TCRdb table keeps only in-frame clones and is missing some. The sample gives fewer than 85,000 clones, 70% to 90% of which show up once; about 5.3% is in the top ten. Sequencing used peripheral blood. All receptors come from a man between 60 and 75 years old with acute or convalescent COVID-19.

The J gene is TRBJ1-1, the V gene TRBV4-3; TRBD1 is a possible D gene (5 bases). The CDR3 has 17 amino acids. Germline CDR1 and CDR2: LGHNA and YSLEER. V lost 0 bases to trimming and J lost 5 bases, with 19 bases between them. The CDR3 is CASSQDLFRQAGTEAFF. The CDR3 coding sequence is TGCGCCAGCAGCCAAGATCTCTTCAGGCAAGCAGGGACTGAAGCTTTCTTT.

This chain uses TRBV5-8 with TRBJ1-2; possible D gene TRBD1, 6 bases. V gave up 4 bases and J gave up 3 bases, with 16 bases separating them. The CDR3 has 15 amino acids. Germline CDR1 is SGHTS and CDR2 is YDEGEE. The CDR3 spells CASSPPGGPYYGYTF. DNA of the CDR3: TGTGCCAGCAGCCCGCCGGGGGGCCCCTACTATGGCTACACCTTC.

The rearrangement joins TRBV10-3 to TRBJ2-1; TRBD1 agrees at 7 bases. With V trimmed by 4 bases and J by 8 bases, 14 bases remained unmatched. The CDR3 spans 16 residues. In germline, CDR1 is ENHRY, CDR2 SYGVKD. The CDR3 region is CAISAISNRGQDEQFF. The CDR3 DNA follows: TGTGCCATCAGTGCGATATCGAACCGCGGACAGGATGAGCAGTTCTTC.

The V and J genes are TRBV19 and TRBJ1-2, with D hard to call. Germline V lookup: CDR1 LNHDA, CDR2 SQIVND (reference sequence). This CDR3 has 12 residues. The V end lost 6 bases, the J end lost 4 bases, and 9 bases lay between the germline ends. The CDR3 DNA is TGTGCCAGTAGCGTTGACTCCTATGGCTACACCTTC. It is translated as CASSVDSYGYTF.

The chain couples TRBV11-2 to TRBJ2-7; 10 nucleotides agree with TRBD1. V lost 5 bases and J lost 4; bases outside the gene matches: 11. Germline loops: CDR1 SGHAT, CDR2 FQNNGV. The length of the CDR3 is 16 residues. CDR3 sequence (DNA): TGTGCCAGCAGCGCTAGACGGACAGGGGGGAAGTACGAGCAGTACTTC. As protein: CASSARRTGGKYEQYF.

The V and J genes are TRBV10-2 and TRBJ2-7, with a possible D match to TRBD2 (6 bases). Germline V gives CDR1 WSHSY, CDR2 SAAADI. The ends were cut back, 7 bases at V and 5 bases at J, with 24 bases in the middle. The CDR3 runs 16 residues. The CDR3 bases are TGCGCCAGCACCCAGAACCCGGGACTGGGATATAACGAGCAGTACTTC. Translating gives CASTQNPGLGYNEQYF.

The CDR3 spells CASSLPTPNTEAFF. The CDR3 DNA follows: TGTGCCAGCAGCTTGCCGACACCTAACACTGAAGCTTTCTTT. V usage is TRBV5-8 and J usage is TRBJ1-1; D is unclear. V was cut by 1 base and J by 2 bases, with 9 bases left in between. Germline CDR1 is SGHTS and CDR2 is YDEGEE. CDR3 length: 14 residues.

V gene TRBV7-6 combines with J gene TRBJ2-3; TRBD2 aligns across 10 bases. V gave up 1 base and J gave up 4 bases; unmatched junction bases: 5. The length of the CDR3 is 16 residues. Germline V lookup: CDR1 SGHVS, CDR2 FNYEAQ. CDR3: CASSLVSGGAADTQYF. CDR3 in DNA: TGTGCCAGCAGCTTAGTCAGCGGGGGGGCGGCAGATACGCAGTATTTT.

The J gene is TRBJ2-2, the V gene TRBV11-2; TRBD2 matches at 14 bases. V shed 1 base, J shed 6 bases, and the junction held 1 base outside the gene matches. This CDR3 contains 16 residues. Germline assignment: CDR1 SGHAT and CDR2 FQNNGV. CDR3 residues: CASSLGLAGGPGELFF. The DNA of the CDR3 is TGTGCCAGCAGCTTAGGACTAGCGGGGGGGCCCGGGGAGCTGTTTTTT.

This chain connects TRBV5-1 to TRBJ2-1; 12 bases match TRBD2. The V and J ends lost 0 bases and 4 bases, in that order; junction bases with no gene match: 11. Germline V gene lookup returns CDR1 SGHRS and CDR2 YFSETQ. The CDR3 is 19 amino acids. The CDR3 protein is CASSLAVASGGAGYNEQFF. Written as DNA, the CDR3 is TGCGCCAGCAGCTTGGCCGTGGCTAGCGGGGGGGCAGGTTACAATGAGCAGTTCTTC.

A few counts support this clone. The chain employs TRBV5-6 and TRBJ1-1, with 9 bases that match TRBD1. CDR3 length: 17 amino acids. With 1 base clipped from V and 2 bases from J, the junction kept 9 bases outside the gene matches. Germline CDR1 reads SGHDT; CDR2 reads YYEEEE. The CDR3 loop reads CASSLLTGGGINTEAFF. For the CDR3, the DNA is TGTGCCAGCAGCTTGTTGACAGGGGGTGGCATTAACACTGAAGCTTTCTTT.

The rearrangement links TRBV7-2 to TRBJ2-3; D unresolved. The CDR3 has 12 residues. V lost 3 bases and J 6 bases, leaving 7 bases between the germline ends. Per the germline V gene, CDR1 is SGHTA and CDR2 is FQGNSA. The CDR3: CASSFGSDTQYF. CDR3 nucleotide sequence: TGTGCCAGCAGCTTCGGTTCGGATACGCAGTATTTT.

The chain employs TRBV6-4 and TRBJ1-1; maybe TRBD1 (6 bases). The V gene lost 2 bases and the J gene lost 3 bases, with 19 bases spanning the gap. Germline V lookup: CDR1 MRHNA, CDR2 SNTAGT. The CDR3 is made up of 17 amino acids. CDR3 sequence (DNA): TGTGCCAGCAGTGACCATAGACTTACAGGGAAGGACACTGAAGCTTTCTTT. Residues: CASSDHRLTGKDTEAFF.

The CDR3, as DNA: TGTGCCAGCAGCTTAACAGCTAATGAGCAGTTCTTC. Its translation is CASSLTANEQFF. The chain employs TRBV11-3 and TRBJ2-1; D is ambiguous. Trimming took 2 bases from V and 7 from J, leaving 6 bases between them. In germline, CDR1 is SGHNT, CDR2 YENEEA. The CDR3 is 12 amino acids.

This chain joins TRBV12-3 or TRBV12-4 and TRBJ1-6, with no clear D. The CDR3 loop spans 13 amino acids. The V end was cut by 7 bases, the J end by 8 bases, with 12 bases between. Here the CDR3 DNA reads TGTGCCAGCACGACGACATATGATTCACCCCTCCACTTT. This gives the protein CASTTTYDSPLHF.

This clone was counted a single time. This chain joins TRBV12-3 or TRBV12-4 and TRBJ1-1; perhaps TRBD1 as D (5 bases). V lost 6 bases to trimming and J lost 4 bases, with 12 bases between them. The CDR3 runs 13 residues. CDR3: CASSSIRGTEAFF. CDR3 bases: TGTGCCAGCAGCTCTATAAGGGGCACTGAAGCTTTCTTT.

J is TRBJ2-5 and V is TRBV7-9; D call uncertain. This CDR3 is built from 15 residues. Trimming stripped 5 bases from V and 5 bases from J, with 18 bases between. The germline V gene has CDR1 SEHNR and CDR2 FQNEAQ (reference sequence). The CDR3 spells CASSPNLGERETQYF. Here the CDR3 DNA reads TGTGCCAGCAGCCCGAACCTCGGAGAGAGGGAGACCCAGTACTTC.

The chain recombines TRBV10-2 with TRBJ1-3; D not resolved. Deletions cut 2 bases from V and 0 bases from J, with 14 bases between. The CDR3 sequence is 17 residues long. Germline assignment: CDR1 WSHSY and CDR2 SAAADI. In nucleotides, the CDR3 is TGCGCCAGCAGTGAGGGAGGTGTATGGAACTCTGGAAACACCATATATTTT. Protein: CASSEGGVWNSGNTIYF.

The chain combines TRBV7-8 with TRBJ2-7; TRBD2 matches 7 bases. Trimming at V came to 5 bases and at J to 2 bases, leaving 6 bases not matched to a gene. Germline V lookup: CDR1 SGHVS, CDR2 FQNEAQ. The CDR3 spans 14 residues. The CDR3 DNA reads TGTGCCAGCAGCCCGAGTGCGGGGGCCTACGAGCAGTACTTC. Residues: CASSPSAGAYEQYF.

The chain is built from TRBV13 and TRBJ1-3; D is perhaps TRBD1 (6 bases). V shed 6 bases and J shed 1 base, with 13 bases lying between them. CDR1 is PRHDT and CDR2 is FYEKMQ in the germline V gene (reference sequence). The CDR3 is 15 amino acids. The CDR3 DNA reads as TGTGCCAGCAGGCTAGGGGGGGCTTCTGGAAACACCATATATTTT. Translating gives CASRLGGASGNTIYF.

The chain recombines TRBV10-2 with TRBJ2-1, with TRBD1 matching 10 bases. V was clipped by 9 bases and J by 8 bases; unmatched bases: 7. Germline V gene lookup returns CDR1 WSHSY and CDR2 SAAADI. There are 13 residues in the CDR3. CDR3 sequence: CASGQGVEYEQFF. In DNA, the CDR3 is TGCGCCAGTGGACAGGGGGTAGAGTATGAGCAGTTCTTC.